The rows below give T cell receptor beta chains drawn from one sample of a study of blood T cells in healthy people across ages. From the 5' RACE reads, TCRdb called clonotypes with MiXCR, one entry per CDR3 protein. This sample yields about 1.1 million distinct CDR3 sequences, of which around two fifths are seen a single time; roughly 13% belongs to the top ten. The sample consisted of blood. The receptors stem from a man aged 18 to 29 in good health. Each CDR3 is given with its conserved first and last residue. D genes are given only for firm matches. Size tells how often a clone was seen (once, few, many) or the class of an expanded clone, and some rows leave it out.

J: TRBJ2-3
D: NA
size: few
V: TRBV14
DNA: TGTGCCAGCAGCCACGACAGCGCGAGCACAGATACGCAGTATTTT
CDR3: CASSHDSASTDTQYF

J: TRBJ1-6
D: NA
size: NA
V: TRBV28
DNA: TGTGCCAGCAGACCAGGGAGCTCCTATAATTCACCCCTCCACTTT
CDR3: CASRPGSSYNSPLHF

J: TRBJ1-2
D: NA
size: few
V: TRBV7-9
DNA: TGTGCCTTCCCGAGGGTATACTATGGCTACACCTTC
CDR3: CAFPRVYYGYTF

J: TRBJ2-1
D: TRBD1
size: few
V: TRBV6-2/TRBV6-3
DNA: TGTGCCAGCAGTTACCTGACGACAGGGGAAACCTACAATGAGCAGTTCTTC
CDR3: CASSYLTTGETYNEQFF

J: TRBJ2-3
D: TRBD2
size: few
V: TRBV7-2
DNA: TGTGCCAGCAGCTTAGACGGGGGGGGTTTTAGCACAGATACGCAGTATTTT
CDR3: CASSLDGGGFSTDTQYF

J: TRBJ2-1
D: TRBD2
size: NA
V: TRBV7-9
DNA: TGTGCCAGCAGCTTAGGAGGTAGCGGGGGTAATGAGCAGTTCTTC
CDR3: CASSLGGSGGNEQFF

J: TRBJ1-2
D: NA
size: NA
V: TRBV10-3
DNA: TGTGCCATCAGTTCAGGGGACCTTAACTATGACTACACCTTC
CDR3: CAISSGDLNYDYTF

J: TRBJ2-1
D: TRBD2
size: few
V: TRBV29-1
DNA: TGCAGCGTGGACCGACTAGCGGACTCCTACAATGAGCAGTTCTTC
CDR3: CSVDRLADSYNEQFF

J: TRBJ2-1
D: TRBD2
size: NA
V: TRBV25-1
DNA: TGTGCCAGCAGTGACGGGGCTAGCGGGTGTTACAATGAGCAGTTCTTC
CDR3: CASSDGASGCYNEQFF

J: TRBJ1-3
D: TRBD1
size: NA
V: TRBV14
DNA: TGTGCCAGCAGCCAACCGGGACAGGGACTCTCTGGAAACACCATATATTTT
CDR3: CASSQPGQGLSGNTIYF

J: TRBJ2-1
D: TRBD1
size: NA
V: TRBV27
DNA: TGTGCCAGCAGTGTACAGGGGCGAGCCCAGTTCTTC
CDR3: CASSVQGRAQFF

J: TRBJ1-1
D: NA
size: NA
V: TRBV10-3
DNA: TGTGCCATCAGGTTGGCAGAGAACACTGAAGCTTTCTTT
CDR3: CAIRLAENTEAFF

J: TRBJ2-1
D: TRBD2
size: NA
V: TRBV14
DNA: TGTGCCAGCAGCCAAGGACTAGCGCATGAGCAGTTCTTC
CDR3: CASSQGLAHEQFF

J: TRBJ2-1
D: TRBD2
size: NA
V: TRBV5-1
DNA: TGCGCCAGCAGCTTGGAGGGGACTAGCGTGGGCAATGAGCAGTTCTTC
CDR3: CASSLEGTSVGNEQFF

J: TRBJ1-1
D: NA
size: NA
V: TRBV6-5
DNA: TGTGCCAGCAGTCGGGGGCCCGAAGCTTTCTTT
CDR3: CASSRGPEAFF

J: TRBJ2-7
D: NA
size: NA
V: TRBV7-2
DNA: TGTGCTAGAATTAGGTGGCCGTCCTACAATGAGCAGTACTTC
CDR3: CARIRWPSYNEQYF

J: TRBJ1-5
D: NA
size: NA
V: TRBV27
DNA: TGTGCCAGCAGTTTGCTGGGGGGGCCCCAGCATTTT
CDR3: CASSLLGGPQHF

J: TRBJ1-2
D: NA
size: NA
V: TRBV4-3
DNA: TGCGCCAGCAGCCAAGATCTTCGGGGGTGGAATGGCTACACCTTC
CDR3: CASSQDLRGWNGYTF

J: TRBJ1-1
D: NA
size: NA
V: TRBV12-3/TRBV12-4
DNA: TGTGCCAGCAGTTCGCAAAGGACCCTTTTGAACACTGAAGCTTTCTTT
CDR3: CASSSQRTLLNTEAFF

J: TRBJ2-5
D: NA
size: few
V: TRBV3-1
DNA: TGTGCCAGCAGCCAACTAATCGAGACCCAGTACTTC
CDR3: CASSQLIETQYF

J: TRBJ2-7
D: TRBD1
size: few
V: TRBV28
DNA: TGTGCCAGCAGTTCCCTGGACAGGGCAACGTACTTC
CDR3: CASSSLDRATYF

J: TRBJ2-1
D: TRBD2
size: many
V: TRBV12-3/TRBV12-4
DNA: TGTGCCAGCGCTTTAGTTAGCGGGGACTTCAATGAGCAGTTCTTC
CDR3: CASALVSGDFNEQFF

J: TRBJ2-7
D: NA
size: NA
V: TRBV27
DNA: TGTGCCAGCAGTTCGGAGCGGAAGACCCGGAATGAGCAGTACTTC
CDR3: CASSSERKTRNEQYF

J: TRBJ2-1
D: TRBD2
size: few
V: TRBV5-1
DNA: TGCGCCAGCAGCTTGGACGTGCGGGGGGCCCTCTACAATGAGCAGTTCTTC
CDR3: CASSLDVRGALYNEQFF

J: TRBJ1-4
D: TRBD1
size: NA
V: TRBV7-9
DNA: TGTGCCAGCAGCCTACAGGGGGAAAAACTGTTTTTT
CDR3: CASSLQGEKLFF

J: TRBJ2-7
D: TRBD2
size: NA
V: TRBV7-7
DNA: TGTGCTAGCAGCTTAATAGCGGGGGCCTACAATGAGCAGTACTTC
CDR3: CASSLIAGAYNEQYF

J: TRBJ1-1
D: NA
size: NA
V: TRBV13
DNA: TGTGCCTCACAACGGACCGGGCGGACTGAAGCTTTCTTT
CDR3: CASQRTGRTEAFF

J: TRBJ2-1
D: TRBD2
size: NA
V: TRBV4-3
DNA: TGCGCCAGCAGCCAAGATATGGAGAGCGGGGGGGCCCCCAATGAGCAGTTCTTC
CDR3: CASSQDMESGGAPNEQFF

J: TRBJ2-1
D: NA
size: few
V: TRBV24-1
DNA: TGTGCCACCTCCGGGCCTGGCTACAATGAGCAGTTCTTC
CDR3: CATSGPGYNEQFF

J: TRBJ2-4
D: NA
size: few
V: TRBV14
DNA: TGTGCCAGCAGCCAAGATTCCACCAAAAACATTCAGTACTTC
CDR3: CASSQDSTKNIQYF

J: TRBJ2-5
D: TRBD1
size: few
V: TRBV6-5
DNA: TGTGCCAGCACCAAGGGGACAGGACCTCAAGAGACCCAGTACTTC
CDR3: CASTKGTGPQETQYF

J: TRBJ1-2
D: TRBD1
size: few
V: TRBV6-6
DNA: TGTGCCAGCACCGTCAAGGGACAGAACTATGGCTACACCTTC
CDR3: CASTVKGQNYGYTF

J: TRBJ1-6
D: TRBD1
size: few
V: TRBV4-2
DNA: TGTGCCAGCAGCGACCAAGGGACAGGGGGTAATTCACCCCTCCACTTT
CDR3: CASSDQGTGGNSPLHF

J: TRBJ1-6
D: NA
size: NA
V: TRBV14
DNA: TGTGCCAGCAGCCAGGAGGCCCACAATTCACCCCTCCACTTT
CDR3: CASSQEAHNSPLHF

J: TRBJ1-1
D: NA
size: NA
V: TRBV6-6
DNA: TGTGCCAGCAGTCCGCCCGGGCGTAATGAAGCTTTCTTT
CDR3: CASSPPGRNEAFF

J: TRBJ2-7
D: NA
size: few
V: TRBV20-1
DNA: TGCAGTGCTAGGGTGGTGGACGAGCAGTACTTC
CDR3: CSARVVDEQYF

J: TRBJ2-2
D: NA
size: once
V: TRBV4-1
DNA: TGCGCCAGCAGCCTTTGGGGGCGAGGCGGGGAGCTGTTTTTT
CDR3: CASSLWGRGGELFF

J: TRBJ1-1
D: NA
size: NA
V: TRBV5-1
DNA: TGCGCCAGCAGCTTGGCTCGCAGTGCAACTGAAGCTTTCTTT
CDR3: CASSLARSATEAFF

J: TRBJ2-2
D: TRBD1
size: NA
V: TRBV6-6
DNA: TGTGCCATAGGGACAGAGAACACCGGGGAGCTGTTTTTT
CDR3: CAIGTENTGELFF

J: TRBJ1-1
D: NA
size: NA
V: TRBV29-1
DNA: TGCAGCGCCGAGAGGGACCTGAACACTGAAGCTTTCTTT
CDR3: CSAERDLNTEAFF

J: TRBJ1-2
D: NA
size: few
V: TRBV9
DNA: TGTGCCAGCAGCGTAGAGGCGGCAAACTATGGCTACACCTTC
CDR3: CASSVEAANYGYTF

J: TRBJ2-1
D: NA
size: NA
V: TRBV28
DNA: TGTGCCAGCAGTTTATCCACGATTGGGGAGGACTACAATGAGCAGTTCTTC
CDR3: CASSLSTIGEDYNEQFF

J: TRBJ1-1
D: NA
size: NA
V: TRBV7-9
DNA: TGTGCCAGCAACGCAGACACTGAAGCTTTCTTT
CDR3: CASNADTEAFF

J: TRBJ2-7
D: NA
size: NA
V: TRBV6-2/TRBV6-3
DNA: TGTGCCAGCAGTTACATCGAACCGCGTCGGAACGAGCAGTACTTC
CDR3: CASSYIEPRRNEQYF

J: TRBJ1-2
D: TRBD1
size: many
V: TRBV20-1
DNA: TGCAGTGCTTGGGACAGGGGTGGCTACACCTTC
CDR3: CSAWDRGGYTF

J: TRBJ2-7
D: TRBD2
size: many
V: TRBV12-3/TRBV12-4
DNA: TGTGCCAGCAGGGGACTAGCGGCAACCTACGAGCAGTACTTC
CDR3: CASRGLAATYEQYF

J: TRBJ1-1
D: NA
size: many
V: TRBV6-2/TRBV6-3
DNA: TGTGCCAGCACCCTGAACAGGGTTACTGAAGCTTTCTTT
CDR3: CASTLNRVTEAFF

J: TRBJ2-3
D: NA
size: NA
V: TRBV10-3
DNA: TGTGCCATCAAGGCGGGGCCGAGCACAGATACGCAGTATTTT
CDR3: CAIKAGPSTDTQYF

J: TRBJ1-4
D: TRBD1
size: NA
V: TRBV5-1
DNA: TGCGCCAGCAGCGAAGACAGGGGGCTATCTGAAAAACTGTTTTTT
CDR3: CASSEDRGLSEKLFF

J: TRBJ2-1
D: NA
size: few
V: TRBV12-3/TRBV12-4
DNA: TGTGCCAGCAGTCCCGGCGGGCTAGCTATCTATACTGAGCAGTTCTTC
CDR3: CASSPGGLAIYTEQFF

J: TRBJ2-2
D: NA
size: NA
V: TRBV20-1
DNA: TGCAGTGCAGGGGGGGTGGACACCGGGGAGCTGTTTTTT
CDR3: CSAGGVDTGELFF

J: TRBJ1-2
D: TRBD1
size: NA
V: TRBV12-3/TRBV12-4
DNA: TGTGCCAGCAGCCCGAGTCCCGGACAGGGTTTTAGGGATGGCTACACCTTC
CDR3: CASSPSPGQGFRDGYTF

J: TRBJ2-3
D: NA
size: NA
V: TRBV5-1
DNA: TGCGCCAGCAGCGCGGGTTACGGGGGGCGCGACACAGATACGCAGTATTTT
CDR3: CASSAGYGGRDTDTQYF

J: TRBJ1-5
D: NA
size: few
V: TRBV2
DNA: TGTGCCAGCAGACCGTCGACAGGTGACGGTCAGCCCCAGCATTTT
CDR3: CASRPSTGDGQPQHF

J: TRBJ1-2
D: NA
size: NA
V: TRBV7-9
DNA: TGTGCCAGCAGCCCGACATCCCTGGTTTATGGCTACACCTTC
CDR3: CASSPTSLVYGYTF

J: TRBJ2-7
D: TRBD2
size: NA
V: TRBV11-2
DNA: TGTGCCAGCAGCTCCCCTGGGCGGGGGGGATACAATGAGCAGTACTTC
CDR3: CASSSPGRGGYNEQYF

J: TRBJ2-7
D: NA
size: NA
V: TRBV4-1
DNA: TGCGCCAGCAGCCCGAGACCTGGCCCGACCTACTACGAGCAGTACTTC
CDR3: CASSPRPGPTYYEQYF